This T cell receptor (beta chain) was obtained from a study of blood T cell repertoires in COVID-19. Method: immunoSEQ multiplex PCR; TCRdb's copy keeps in-frame clones and lacks some. The sample includes about 200,000 clones, roughly 89% of them seen just once. Individuals drawn from approximately 26 US areas were roughly 18 to 89 years old. This CDR3 has 19 residues. Deletions cut 4 bases from V and 0 bases from J, with 20 bases between. CDR1 is SGHRS and CDR2 is YFSETQ in the germline V gene. The V gene is TRBV5-1, the J gene TRBJ2-6; D not resolved. The sequence came from a woman aged 25 to 39 who had been exposed to COVID-19. The sequencing sample was made of PBMCs or T cells enriched from blood (not recorded which). The DNA of the CDR3 is TGCGCCAGCAGCCATTTTCCTCCAGACTTGGACTCTGGGGCCAACGTCCTGACTTTC. This translates into CASSHFPPDLDSGANVLTF.